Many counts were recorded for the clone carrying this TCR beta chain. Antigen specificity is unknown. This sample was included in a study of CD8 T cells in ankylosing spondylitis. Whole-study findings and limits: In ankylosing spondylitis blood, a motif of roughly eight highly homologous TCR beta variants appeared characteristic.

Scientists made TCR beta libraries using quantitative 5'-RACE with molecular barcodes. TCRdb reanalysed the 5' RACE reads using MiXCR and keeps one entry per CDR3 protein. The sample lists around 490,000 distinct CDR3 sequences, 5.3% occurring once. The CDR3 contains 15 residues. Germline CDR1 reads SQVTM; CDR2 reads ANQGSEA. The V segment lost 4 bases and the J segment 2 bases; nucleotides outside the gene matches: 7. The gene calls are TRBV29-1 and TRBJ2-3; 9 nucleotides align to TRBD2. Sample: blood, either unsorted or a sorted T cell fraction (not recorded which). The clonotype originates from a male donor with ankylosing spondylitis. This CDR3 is CSVGRTSAPTDTQYF. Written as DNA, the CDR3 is TGCAGCGTTGGCCGGACTAGCGCGCCCACAGATACGCAGTATTTT.